This TCR beta chain was sequenced for a study of STAT3 mutations in large granular lymphocyte leukemia. General observations from the study: In T-cell large granular lymphocyte leukemia, about half of patients showed multiple immunodominant subclonotypes. Clonal expansion was inferred from samples taken at other timepoints.

Between the trimmed V and J ends, which lost 7 bases and 5 bases, there was a span of 20 bases. Germline V lookup: CDR1 SNHLY, CDR2 FYNNEI. This CDR3 has 15 amino acids. A word on this clone: Its antigen is not identified.

TCRdb keeps only in-frame clones here, not all; method: immunoSEQ multiplex PCR. The sample records some 15,000 clones, roughly 91% being singletons. The sequence derives from a woman aged 45-60 years with T-cell large granular lymphocyte leukemia. Some clones in this sample may be carry-over from other donors' samples. The sequencing sample was made of peripheral blood mononuclear cells. The J gene is TRBJ1-1, the V gene TRBV2; D is unresolved. The CDR3: CASTEEAVGVTEAFF. CDR3 sequence (DNA): TGTGCCAGCACCGAGGAGGCGGTCGGGGTGACTGAAGCTTTCTTT.